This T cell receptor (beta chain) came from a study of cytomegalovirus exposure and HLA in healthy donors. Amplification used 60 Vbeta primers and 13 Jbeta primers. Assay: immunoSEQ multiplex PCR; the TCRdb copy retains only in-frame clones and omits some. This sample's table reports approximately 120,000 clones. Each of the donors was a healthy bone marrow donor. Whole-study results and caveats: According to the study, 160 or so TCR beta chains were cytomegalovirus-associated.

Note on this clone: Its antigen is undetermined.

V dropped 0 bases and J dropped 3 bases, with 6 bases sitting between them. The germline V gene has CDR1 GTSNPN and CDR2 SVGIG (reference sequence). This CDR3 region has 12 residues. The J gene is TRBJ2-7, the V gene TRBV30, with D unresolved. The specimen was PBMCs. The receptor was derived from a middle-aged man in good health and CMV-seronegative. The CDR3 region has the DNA TGTGCCTGGAGTGTACTCGGCTACGAGCAGTACTTC. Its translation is CAWSVLGYEQYF.